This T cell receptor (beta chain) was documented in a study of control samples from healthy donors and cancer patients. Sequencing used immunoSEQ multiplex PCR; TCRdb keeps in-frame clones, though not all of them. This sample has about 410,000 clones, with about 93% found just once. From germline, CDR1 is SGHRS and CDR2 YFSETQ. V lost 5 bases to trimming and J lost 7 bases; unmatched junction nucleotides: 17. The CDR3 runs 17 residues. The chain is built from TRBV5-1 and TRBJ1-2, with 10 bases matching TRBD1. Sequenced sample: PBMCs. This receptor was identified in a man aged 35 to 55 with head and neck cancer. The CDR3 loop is CASSRTGTGERRSGYTF. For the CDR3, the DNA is TGCGCCAGCAGTCGGACCGGGACAGGGGAAAGAAGGAGTGGCTACACCTTC.